This entry is about one TCR beta chain. As yet, its antigen is unknown. This record comes from a study of T cell responses to AZD1222 COVID-19 vaccine. Germline CDR1 reads MNHEY; CDR2 reads SVGEGT. V was shortened by 5 bases and J by 6 bases, with 13 bases between the two germline ends. The CDR3 contains 13 residues. Whole-study results and caveats: Across the whole spike, CD4 TCRs peaked at regions 160-218 and 743-854. Repertoire samples came only from after the peak T cell response. Reportedly, close to half of spike-specific TCRs are directed against unmutated variant regions. In a largely white British group with more females than males, clonal diversity was possibly underestimated.

Generated by immunoSEQ multiplex PCR, the TCRdb table keeps only in-frame clones and is missing some. Seen here are around 20,000 clones, around 81% observed once, and the top ten hold 21%. This receptor was obtained from an adult who received the AZD1222 COVID-19 vaccine. This rearrangement joins TRBV6-2 or TRBV6-3 to TRBJ1-1; D is uncertain. The sample in question was peripheral blood, obtained 28 days after the second AZD1222 dose. The CDR3 DNA sequence: TGTGCCAGCAGTACAGCGGTTCCGGCTGAAGCTTTCTTT. Protein product: CASSTAVPAEAFF.